This T cell receptor beta chain was profiled in a study of T cells in Graves' hyperthyroidism and ophthalmopathy (dated by TCRdb to between 2018 and 2021). For context, the study as a whole: Peripheral blood was collected at initial diagnosis, before any treatment. The roughly 90 discovery patients were divided at random into training and test sets in a 7:3 ratio. Thyroid tissue and blood T-cell repertoires from more than five Graves' hyperthyroidism patients were also compared in the study. A discovery cohort of around 98 patients, about 44 with Graves' ophthalmopathy and 55 to 60 with stable Graves' hyperthyroidism, was used to find distinguishing TCR V-J signatures. After blood sampling, hyperthyroidism patients were treated with methimazole at a starting dose of 30 mg daily, and ophthalmopathy patients were treated with high-dose intravenous methylprednisolone. According to the paper, TCR Vbeta CDR3 sequencing was carried out on roughly 130 peripheral blood samples, which came from 40 to 45 ophthalmopathy, 70 to 80 hyperthyroidism and approximately 17 progressor patients. An independent validation cohort of 18 to 20 hyperthyroidism patients and 17 patients who later progressed to ophthalmopathy tested prospective prediction of ophthalmopathy. Results the study describes overall, beyond this receptor: A 13 V-J signature model separated ophthalmopathy from stable hyperthyroidism, with roughly 88% sensitivity and 81% to 83% specificity in cross-validation and 80%/75% in testing. Most expanded thyroid clonotypes (frequency above 0.001) were also detected in blood, suggesting blood repertoires may reflect thyroid immune responses. In validation, progression to ophthalmopathy was predicted by the model with around 71% sensitivity and about 72% specificity, a median of approximately 6.5 months before onset. No statistical method was used to set the sample size in advance, and investigators knew the group allocation.

The cysteine opens and the phenylalanine closes a CDR3 of 16 amino acids. Only the CDR3 DNA stays, 48 bases, in frame from base 1. The germline V gene (reference sequence) supplies CDR1 SEHNR and CDR2 FQNEAQ. Here V drops 5 bases and J drops 4 bases, and the junction holds 9 bases not matched to any gene. Stable Graves' hyperthyroidism was defined as no progression to ophthalmopathy during 18 months of follow-up. Hyperthyroidism patients were newly diagnosed, had a disease duration of under 2 months, and were aged 18 to 65 years. Patients with uncontrolled infections, other autoimmune diseases, pregnancy or lactation were excluded. Diagnoses were based on clinical symptoms, serum thyroxine and TRAb, thyroid ultrasound and orbital computed tomography. Ficoll-Paque density gradient centrifugation was used to isolate PBMCs from about 10 ml of fresh peripheral blood. Trizol reagent was used to extract total RNA, and RNA quality was then checked on an Agilent 2100 Bioanalyzer.

Amplification of TCR beta CDR3 regions was carried out from RNA transcripts. The TCR CDR3 was subjected to a first round of RT-PCR using the HTBI primer set and the Qiagen OneStep RT-PCR kit. Libraries were constructed in a second round of multiplex PCR, after which size selection and purification were performed. Sequencing of the libraries was done on an Illumina HiSeq2000 using paired-end 100 bp reads. On the study's bioinformatics: SOAPnuke was used to process the raw data, removing reads that contained adapters or uncalled bases, had a mean Phred below 15, or lacked an exact match to the constant primer or identifier. COPE v1.2.5 was used to merge high-quality paired reads, and clonotypes were defined as unique nucleotide sequences. MiTCR v1.1 was used to align the clonotypes against IMGT TRBV, TRBD and TRBJ reference segments. The analysis included only V-J combinations with a frequency above 0.0001, which together covered approximately 99% of the repertoires. A TCS score was defined as the ratio between F50 (clonal expansion) and ExV (chaos), using BLOSUM62-based TCRdist between CDR3 peptides within each V-J. Welch's t-statistics and random forest reduced around 520 V-J features to about 12, which were used in a naive Bayes classifier (R e1071). The similarity between thyroid and blood repertoires was quantified using the Morisita-Horn index. TCRdb reanalyzed the raw reads on its own, using fastp at Q25 for trimming and MiXCR for clone calling, and kept in-frame beta chains. When rows share a CDR3 protein, they turn into one entry using the most common DNA and genes. TCRdb's processing, not the study's, gives the V and J calls here. The sample yields about 760,000 distinct CDR3 sequences; around a third were counted once. The ten largest clones represent less than 35% of the sample.

This clonotype was recorded many times. The target of this receptor is not known. Within one base of it there is no much larger clone, and no base qualities were kept. The sequence was collected from a middle-aged woman with Graves' hyperthyroidism. The receptor chain draws on TRBV7-9 and TRBJ1-5, with 9 middle bases fitting TRBD1. The sample consisted of blood. The CDR3 region has the sequence CASSGTGTGNNQPQHF. The nucleotide sequence is TGTGCCAGCAGCGGTACCGGGACAGGGAATAATCAGCCCCAGCATTTT. The CDR3, completed at both ends by the reference TRBV7-9 and TRBJ1-5 genes, gives the full variable domain DTGVSQNPRHKITKRGQNVTFRCDPISEHNRLYWYRQTLGQGPEFLTYFQNEAQLEKSRLLSDRFSAERPKGSFSTLEIQRTEQGDSAMYLCASSGTGTGNNQPQHFGDGTRLSIL.